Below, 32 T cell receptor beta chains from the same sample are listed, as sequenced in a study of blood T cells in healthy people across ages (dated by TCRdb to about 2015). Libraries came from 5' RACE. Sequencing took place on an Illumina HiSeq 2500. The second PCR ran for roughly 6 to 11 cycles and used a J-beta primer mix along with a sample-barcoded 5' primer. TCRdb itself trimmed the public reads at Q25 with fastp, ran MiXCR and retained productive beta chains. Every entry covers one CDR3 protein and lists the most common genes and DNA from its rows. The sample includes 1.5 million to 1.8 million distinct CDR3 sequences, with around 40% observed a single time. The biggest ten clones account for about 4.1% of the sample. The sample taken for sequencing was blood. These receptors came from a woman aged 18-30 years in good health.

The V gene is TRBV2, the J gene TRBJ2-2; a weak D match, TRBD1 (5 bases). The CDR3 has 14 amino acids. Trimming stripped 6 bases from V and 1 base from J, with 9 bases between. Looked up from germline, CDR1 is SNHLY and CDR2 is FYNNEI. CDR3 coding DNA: TGTGCCAGCAGACAGGTTTTGAACACCGGGGAGCTGTTTTTT. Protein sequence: CASRQVLNTGELFF.

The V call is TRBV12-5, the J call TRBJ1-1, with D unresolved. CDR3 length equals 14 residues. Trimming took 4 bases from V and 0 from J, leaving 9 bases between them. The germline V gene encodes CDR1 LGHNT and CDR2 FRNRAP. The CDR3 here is CASGSARMNTEAFF. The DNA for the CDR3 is TGTGCTAGTGGTTCAGCGAGGATGAACACTGAAGCTTTCTTT.

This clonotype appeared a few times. As DNA, the CDR3 is TGTGCCAGCAGCCTCCTTCCGGGGCCCCACGAGCAGTACTTC. Translated: CASSLLPGPHEQYF. The genes are TRBV3-1 and TRBJ2-7, with D perhaps assigned TRBD1 or TRBD2 (5 bases each). The CDR3 covers 14 residues. Trimming removed 4 bases from V and 5 bases from J, with 15 bases in between. Germline CDR1 is LGHDT and CDR2 is YNNKEL (reference sequence).

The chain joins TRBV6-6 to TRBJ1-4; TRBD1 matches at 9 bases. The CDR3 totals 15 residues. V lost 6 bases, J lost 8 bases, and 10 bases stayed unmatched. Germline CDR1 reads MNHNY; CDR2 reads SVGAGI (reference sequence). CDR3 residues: CASSPRTGGLEKLFF. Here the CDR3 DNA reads TGTGCCAGCAGCCCCCGTACAGGGGGCCTCGAAAAACTGTTTTTT.

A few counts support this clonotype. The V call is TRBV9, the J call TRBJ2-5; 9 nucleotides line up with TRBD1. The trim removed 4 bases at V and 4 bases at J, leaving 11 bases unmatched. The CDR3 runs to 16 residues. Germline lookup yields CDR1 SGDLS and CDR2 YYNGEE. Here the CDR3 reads CASSPRTRTGAETQYF. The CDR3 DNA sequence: TGTGCCAGCAGCCCGCGAACCCGGACAGGGGCAGAGACCCAGTACTTC.

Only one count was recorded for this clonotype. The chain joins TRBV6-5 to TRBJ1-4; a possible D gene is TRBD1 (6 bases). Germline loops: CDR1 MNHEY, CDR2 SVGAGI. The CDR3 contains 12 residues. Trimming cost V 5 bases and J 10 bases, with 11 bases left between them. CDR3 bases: TGTGCCAGCAGTCCGGGACATCGAAAACTGTTTTTT. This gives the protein CASSPGHRKLFF.

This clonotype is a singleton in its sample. CDR3 region: CSANNRGLGNTIYF. CDR3 DNA sequence: TGCAGTGCTAACAACAGGGGGCTAGGAAACACCATATATTTT. The chain uses TRBV20-1 and TRBJ1-3; 9 bases map to TRBD1. Per the germline V gene, CDR1 is DFQATT and CDR2 is SNEGSKA (reference sequence). Unmatched junction bases numbered 5, after V lost 4 bases and J lost 4 bases. The CDR3 runs to 14 residues.

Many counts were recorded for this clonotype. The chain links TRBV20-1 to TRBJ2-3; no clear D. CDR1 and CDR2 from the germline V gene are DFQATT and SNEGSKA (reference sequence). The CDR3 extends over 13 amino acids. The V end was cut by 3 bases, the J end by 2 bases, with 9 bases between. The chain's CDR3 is CSASSWDTDTQYF. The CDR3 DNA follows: TGCAGTGCTAGCTCCTGGGACACAGATACGCAGTATTTT.

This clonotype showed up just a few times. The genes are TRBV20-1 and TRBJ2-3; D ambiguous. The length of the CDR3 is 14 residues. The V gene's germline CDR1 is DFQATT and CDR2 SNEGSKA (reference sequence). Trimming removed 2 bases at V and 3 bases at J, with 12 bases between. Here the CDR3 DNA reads TGCAGTGCTAGAAACCCCCTTGGTACAGATACGCAGTATTTT. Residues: CSARNPLGTDTQYF.

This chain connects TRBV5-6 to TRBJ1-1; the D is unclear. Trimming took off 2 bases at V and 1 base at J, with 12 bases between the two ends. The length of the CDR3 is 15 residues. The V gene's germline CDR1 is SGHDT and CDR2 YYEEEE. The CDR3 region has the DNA TGTGCCAGCAGCTTCCTAAACCGGGGGAACACTGAAGCTTTCTTT. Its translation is CASSFLNRGNTEAFF. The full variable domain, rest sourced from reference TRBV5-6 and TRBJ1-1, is DAGVTQSPTHLIKTRGQQVTLRCSPKSGHDTVSWYQQALGQGPQFIFQYYEEEERQRGNFPDRFSGHQFPNYSSELNVNALLLGDSALYLCASSFLNRGNTEAFFGQGTRLTVV.

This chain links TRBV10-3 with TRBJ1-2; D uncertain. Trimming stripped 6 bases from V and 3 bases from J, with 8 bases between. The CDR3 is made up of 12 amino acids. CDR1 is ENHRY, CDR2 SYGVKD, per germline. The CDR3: CAIRARDYGYTF. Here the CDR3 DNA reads TGTGCCATCAGGGCTAGAGACTATGGCTACACCTTC.

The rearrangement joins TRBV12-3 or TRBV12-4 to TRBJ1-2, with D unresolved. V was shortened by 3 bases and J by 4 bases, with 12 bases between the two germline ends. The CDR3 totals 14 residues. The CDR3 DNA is TGTGCCAGCAGTTTCTCCCCCCCTGCCTATGGCTACACCTTC. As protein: CASSFSPPAYGYTF.

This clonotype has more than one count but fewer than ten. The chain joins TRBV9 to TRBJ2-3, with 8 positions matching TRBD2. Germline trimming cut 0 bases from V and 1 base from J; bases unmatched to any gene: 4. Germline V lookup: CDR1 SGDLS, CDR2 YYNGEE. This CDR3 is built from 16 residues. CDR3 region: CASSVGSGARTDTQYF. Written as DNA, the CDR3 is TGTGCCAGCAGCGTAGGTAGCGGGGCCCGCACAGATACGCAGTATTTT.

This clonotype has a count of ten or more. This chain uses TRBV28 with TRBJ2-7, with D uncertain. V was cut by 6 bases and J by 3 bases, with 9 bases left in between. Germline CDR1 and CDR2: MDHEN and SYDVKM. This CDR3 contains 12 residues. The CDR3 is CASSTTRYEQYF. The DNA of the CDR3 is TGTGCCAGCAGCACTACTCGCTACGAGCAGTACTTC. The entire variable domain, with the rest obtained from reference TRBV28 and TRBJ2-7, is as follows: DVKVTQSSRYLVKRTGEKVFLECVQDMDHENMFWYRQDPGLGLRLIYFSYDVKMKEKGDIPEGYSVSREKKERFSLILESASTNQTSMYLCASSTTRYEQYFGPGTRLTVT.

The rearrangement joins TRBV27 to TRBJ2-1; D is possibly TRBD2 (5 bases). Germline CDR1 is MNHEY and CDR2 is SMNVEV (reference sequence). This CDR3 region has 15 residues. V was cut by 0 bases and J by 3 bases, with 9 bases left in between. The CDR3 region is CASSLSVSVYNEQFF. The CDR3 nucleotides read TGTGCCAGCAGTTTATCGGTTAGCGTCTACAATGAGCAGTTCTTC.

Here the CDR3 DNA reads TGCAGCGCCTTGAGTTACACAGATACGCAGTATTTT. Translated: CSALSYTDTQYF. This rearrangement joins TRBV29-1 to TRBJ2-3; D unclear. Looked up from germline, CDR1 is SQVTM and CDR2 is ANQGSEA. V was cut by 7 bases and J by 2 bases, with 10 bases left in between. The CDR3 runs 12 residues.

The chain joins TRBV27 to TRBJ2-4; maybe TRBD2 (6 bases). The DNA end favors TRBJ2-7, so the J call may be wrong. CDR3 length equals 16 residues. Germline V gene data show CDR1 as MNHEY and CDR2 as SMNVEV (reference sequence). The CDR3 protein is CASSHSGAGYPYEQYF. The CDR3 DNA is TGTGCCAGCAGCCACTCCGGAGCGGGTTACCCCTACGAGCAGTACTTC.

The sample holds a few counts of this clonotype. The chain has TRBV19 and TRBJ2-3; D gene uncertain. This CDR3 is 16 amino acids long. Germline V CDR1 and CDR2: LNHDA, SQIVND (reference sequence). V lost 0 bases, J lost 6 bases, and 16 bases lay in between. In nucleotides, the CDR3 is TGTGCCAGTAGTATAGATGTCCCGGCGGTGGGGGATACGCAGTATTTT. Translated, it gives CASSIDVPAVGDTQYF.

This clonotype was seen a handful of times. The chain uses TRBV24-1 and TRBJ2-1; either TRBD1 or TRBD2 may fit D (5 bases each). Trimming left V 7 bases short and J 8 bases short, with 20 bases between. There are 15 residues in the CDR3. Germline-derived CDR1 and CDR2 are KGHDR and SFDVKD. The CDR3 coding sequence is TGTGCCACCAGGAGGGGTGGGGCTGAATCCGATGAGCAGTTCTTC. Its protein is CATRRGGAESDEQFF.

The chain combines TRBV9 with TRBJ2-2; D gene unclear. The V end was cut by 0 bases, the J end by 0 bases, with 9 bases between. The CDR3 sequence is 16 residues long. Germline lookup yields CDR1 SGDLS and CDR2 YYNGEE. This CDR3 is CASSVVGSPNTGELFF. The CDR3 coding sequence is TGTGCCAGCAGCGTAGTCGGGTCGCCGAACACCGGGGAGCTGTTTTTT.

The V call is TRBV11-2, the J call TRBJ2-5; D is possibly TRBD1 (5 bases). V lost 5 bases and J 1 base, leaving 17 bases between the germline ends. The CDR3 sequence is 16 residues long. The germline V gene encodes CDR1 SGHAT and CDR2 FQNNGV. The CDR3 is CASSKTPQATQETQYF. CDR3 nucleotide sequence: TGTGCCAGCAGCAAAACCCCACAGGCTACCCAAGAGACCCAGTACTTC. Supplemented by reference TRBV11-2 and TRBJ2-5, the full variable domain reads EAGVAQSPRYKIIEKRQSVAFWCNPISGHATLYWYQQILGQGPKLLIQFQNNGVVDDSQLPKDRFSAERLKGVDSTLKIQPAKLEDSAVYLCASSKTPQATQETQYFGPGTRLLVL.

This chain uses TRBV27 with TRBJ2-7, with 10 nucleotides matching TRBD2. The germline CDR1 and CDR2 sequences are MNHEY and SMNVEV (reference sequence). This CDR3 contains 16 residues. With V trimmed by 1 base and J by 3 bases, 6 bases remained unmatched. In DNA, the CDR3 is TGTGCCAGCAGTTTATACTCCCCTAGCGGGAGCTACGAGCAGTACTTC. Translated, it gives CASSLYSPSGSYEQYF.

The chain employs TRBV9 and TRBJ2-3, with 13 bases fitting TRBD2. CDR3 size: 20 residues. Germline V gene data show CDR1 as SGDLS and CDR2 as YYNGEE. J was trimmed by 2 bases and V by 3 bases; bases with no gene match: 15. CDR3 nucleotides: TGTGCCAGCAGCGCAGCCCTAGGGGGACTAGCGGGGACTTACACAGATACGCAGTATTTT. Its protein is CASSAALGGLAGTYTDTQYF.

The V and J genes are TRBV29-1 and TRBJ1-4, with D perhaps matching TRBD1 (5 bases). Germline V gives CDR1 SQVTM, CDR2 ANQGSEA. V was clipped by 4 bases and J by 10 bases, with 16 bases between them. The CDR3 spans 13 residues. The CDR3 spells CSVAGGSFGKLFF. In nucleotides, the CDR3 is TGCAGCGTTGCGGGGGGGTCTTTCGGAAAACTGTTTTTT.

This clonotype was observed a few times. The CDR3 spells CASSPGRVYSNQPQHF. The CDR3 DNA reads as TGTGCCAGCAGTCCCGGACGAGTGTATAGCAATCAGCCCCAGCATTTT. The V gene is TRBV6-5, the J gene TRBJ1-5; D gene uncertain. This CDR3 has 16 residues. CDR1 and CDR2 (germline): MNHEY, SVGAGI. V lost 5 bases and J 0 bases, leaving 14 bases between the germline ends.

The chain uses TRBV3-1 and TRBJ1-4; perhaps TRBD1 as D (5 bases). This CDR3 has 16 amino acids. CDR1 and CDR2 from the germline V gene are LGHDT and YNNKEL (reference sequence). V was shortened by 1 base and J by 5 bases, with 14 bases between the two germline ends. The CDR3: CASSQAYGAYNEKLFF. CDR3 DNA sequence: TGTGCCAGCAGCCAAGCTTATGGGGCCTACAATGAAAAACTGTTTTTT.

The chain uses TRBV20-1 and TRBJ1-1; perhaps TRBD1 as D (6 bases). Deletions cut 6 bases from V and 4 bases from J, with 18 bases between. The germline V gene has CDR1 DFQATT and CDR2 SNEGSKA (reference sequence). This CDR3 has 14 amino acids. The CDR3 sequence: CSARERGFGTEAFF. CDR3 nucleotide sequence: TGCAGTGCACGGGAGAGGGGGTTCGGCACTGAAGCTTTCTTT.

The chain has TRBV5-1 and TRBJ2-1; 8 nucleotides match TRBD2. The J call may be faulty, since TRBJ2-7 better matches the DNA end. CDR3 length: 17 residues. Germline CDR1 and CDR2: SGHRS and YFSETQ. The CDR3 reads CASSLIRGGSSYNEQYF. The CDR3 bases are TGCGCCAGCAGCTTAATCCGCGGGGGGAGCTCCTACAATGAGCAGTACTTC.

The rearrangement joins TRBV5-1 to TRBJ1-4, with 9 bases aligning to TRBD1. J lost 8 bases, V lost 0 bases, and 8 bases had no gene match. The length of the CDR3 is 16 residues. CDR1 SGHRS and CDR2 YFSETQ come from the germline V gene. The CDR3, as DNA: TGCGCCAGCAGCTTGGTCGGGCGACAGGGGGGCGAAAAACTGTTTTTT. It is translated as CASSLVGRQGGEKLFF.

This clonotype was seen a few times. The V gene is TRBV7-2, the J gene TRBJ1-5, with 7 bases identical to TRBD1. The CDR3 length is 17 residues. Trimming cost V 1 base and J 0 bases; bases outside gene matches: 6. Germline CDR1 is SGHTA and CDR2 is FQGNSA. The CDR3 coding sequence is TGTGCCAGCAGCTTAGTGGGGACAGACCTTAGCAATCAGCCCCAGCATTTT. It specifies CASSLVGTDLSNQPQHF. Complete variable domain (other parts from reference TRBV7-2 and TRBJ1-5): GAGVSQSPSNKVTEKGKDVELRCDPISGHTALYWYRQSLGQGLEFLIYFQGNSAPDKSGLPSDRFSAERTGGSVSTLTIQRTQQEDSAVYLCASSLVGTDLSNQPQHFGDGTRLSIL.

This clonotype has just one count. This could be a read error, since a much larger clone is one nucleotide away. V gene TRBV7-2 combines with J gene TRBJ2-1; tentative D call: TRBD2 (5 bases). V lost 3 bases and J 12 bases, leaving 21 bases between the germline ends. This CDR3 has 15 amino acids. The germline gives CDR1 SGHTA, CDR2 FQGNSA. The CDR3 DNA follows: TGTGCCAGCAGCTTGTTTGCTAGCCCTAACAGTGGGCAGTTCTTC. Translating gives CASSLFASPNSGQFF.

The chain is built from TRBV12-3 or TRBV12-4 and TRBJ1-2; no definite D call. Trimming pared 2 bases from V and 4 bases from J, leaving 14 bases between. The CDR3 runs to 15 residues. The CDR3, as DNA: TGTGCCAGCAGTTTATACCCGGGGTCCCTCTATGGCTACACCTTC. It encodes CASSLYPGSLYGYTF.